The source of this TCR beta chain is a study of cytomegalovirus exposure and HLA in healthy donors. For the study at large: The Caucasian-associated ancestry cluster held about 80% of a few hundred genotyped donors.

Primers: 60 Vbeta forward and 13 Jbeta reverse. Produced via immunoSEQ multiplex PCR; TCRdb's table is partial and in-frame only. The sample carries 140,000 to 150,000 clones, 75% to 80% recorded once. CDR1 SGHTA and CDR2 FQGNSA come from the germline V gene. The ends lost 5 bases at V and 4 bases at J; junction bases unmatched: 5. The CDR3 sequence is 14 residues long. Study conclusions and caveats: Roughly uniform depth of sequencing across donors was assumed in presence/absence analyses. Fewer than 200 TCR beta chains were listed as cytomegalovirus-associated. Beyond CMV serostatus, there was no information to go on about immune exposure.

Concerning this clone itself: What it binds is not known.

Material: PBMCs. The sequence derives from a woman under 30 in good health and CMV-seropositive. The V call is TRBV7-2, the J call TRBJ1-3; 7 bases are shared with TRBD1. This CDR3 is CASSIQGFGNTIYF. In DNA form, the CDR3 reads TGTGCCAGCAGCATACAGGGGTTCGGAAACACCATATATTTT.